This T cell receptor beta chain was captured by sequencing in a study of blood T cell repertoires in COVID-19. Study as a whole: Sample material is recorded as cDNA or gDNA derived from T cells, B-cell-depleted T cells, or PBMCs.

Method: immunoSEQ multiplex PCR; TCRdb's copy keeps in-frame clones and lacks some. In the table there are about 160,000 clones, around 80% of which are singletons. This CDR3 is built from 15 residues. CDR1 and CDR2 from the germline V gene are SEHNR and FQNEAQ (reference sequence). Deletions cut 1 base from V and 0 bases from J, with 7 bases between. The sequencing sample was made of PBMCs or T cells enriched from blood (not recorded which). The clonotype comes from a woman aged 55-70 years who had recovered from COVID-19. V is TRBV7-9 and J is TRBJ1-3; D is uncertain. Here the CDR3 DNA reads TGTGCCAGCAGCTTAGGACTGTACTCTGGAAACACCATATATTTT. It translates to CASSLGLYSGNTIYF.